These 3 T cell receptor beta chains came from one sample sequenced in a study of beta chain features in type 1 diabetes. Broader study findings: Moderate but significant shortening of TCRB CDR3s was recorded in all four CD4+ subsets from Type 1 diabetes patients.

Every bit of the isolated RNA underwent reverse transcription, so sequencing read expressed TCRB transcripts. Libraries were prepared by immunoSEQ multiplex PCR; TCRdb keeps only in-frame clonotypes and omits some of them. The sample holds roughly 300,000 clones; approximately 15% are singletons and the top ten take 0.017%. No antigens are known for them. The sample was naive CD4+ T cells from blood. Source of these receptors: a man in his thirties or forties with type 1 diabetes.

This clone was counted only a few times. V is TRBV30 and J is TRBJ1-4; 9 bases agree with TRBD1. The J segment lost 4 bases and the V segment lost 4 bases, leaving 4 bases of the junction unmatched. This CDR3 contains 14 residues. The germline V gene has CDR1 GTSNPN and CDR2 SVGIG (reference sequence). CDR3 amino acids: CAWNRGPGNEKLFF. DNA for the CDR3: TGTGCCTGGAACAGGGGGCCGGGTAATGAAAAACTGTTTTTT.

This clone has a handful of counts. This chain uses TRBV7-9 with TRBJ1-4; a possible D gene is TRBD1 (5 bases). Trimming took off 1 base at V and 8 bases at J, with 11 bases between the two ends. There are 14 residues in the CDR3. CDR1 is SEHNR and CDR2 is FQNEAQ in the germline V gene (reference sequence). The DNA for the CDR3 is TGTGCCAGCAGCTTAGGGCAGGGATTGGAAAAACTGTTTTTT. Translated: CASSLGQGLEKLFF.

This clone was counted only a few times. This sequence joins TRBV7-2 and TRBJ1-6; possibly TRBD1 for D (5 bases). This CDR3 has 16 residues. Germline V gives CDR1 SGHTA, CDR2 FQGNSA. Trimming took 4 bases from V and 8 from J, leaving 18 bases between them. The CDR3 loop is CASSSLRQGVDSPLHF. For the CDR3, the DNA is TGTGCCAGCAGCTCGCTTCGGCAGGGTGTGGATTCACCCCTCCACTTT.